These T cell receptor beta chains were read from a single sample in a study of OX40 agonist ivuxolimab in advanced cancers. TCRdb's copy holds only in-frame clones and misses some; the assay was immunoSEQ multiplex PCR. This table has roughly 80,000 clones, about 93% appearing once. This sample comprised CD4+ or CD8+ T cells sorted from blood, obtained in a trial of the OX40 agonist ivuxolimab. Receptors were obtained from an adult with an advanced solid tumor such as melanoma, head and neck, liver or kidney cancer. CDR3s include the opening cysteine and the closing phenylalanine or tryptophan. Each record gives: clone size, J gene, V gene, D gene, CDR3 DNA, CDR3 protein. The D gene is left open where the match is weak. Clone size is not always given. Where it is, it says once, few, many or a class for expanded clones.

clone size: .
J gene: TRBJ1-1
V gene: TRBV6-1
D gene: TRBD1
CDR3 DNA: TGTGCCAGCAGTGAAAAAGGGGGCCGGAACACTGAAGCTTTCTTT
CDR3 protein: CASSEKGGRNTEAFF

clone size: .
J gene: TRBJ2-1
V gene: TRBV7-6
D gene: .
CDR3 DNA: TGTGCCAGCAGCTTAGGAGCAATAGCCTACAATGAGCAGTTCTTC
CDR3 protein: CASSLGAIAYNEQFF

clone size: .
J gene: TRBJ1-1
V gene: TRBV6-1
D gene: .
CDR3 DNA: TGTGCCAGCAGTGGTCAACAGGGATACACTGAAGCTTTCTTT
CDR3 protein: CASSGQQGYTEAFF

clone size: .
J gene: TRBJ2-7
V gene: TRBV18
D gene: .
CDR3 DNA: TGTGCCAGCTCATCCCAGGGGAGCTCCTACGAGCAGTACTTC
CDR3 protein: CASSSQGSSYEQYF

clone size: once
J gene: TRBJ2-3
V gene: TRBV21-1
D gene: .
CDR3 DNA: TGTGCCAGCAGCAAAGGGAGGACGAGCACAGATACGCAGTATTTT
CDR3 protein: CASSKGRTSTDTQYF

clone size: .
J gene: TRBJ2-5
V gene: TRBV7-2
D gene: TRBD2
CDR3 DNA: TGTGCCAGCAGCGGACGACGGGAGGGCCAGGAGACCCAGTACTTC
CDR3 protein: CASSGRREGQETQYF

clone size: .
J gene: TRBJ1-2
V gene: TRBV19
D gene: TRBD1
CDR3 DNA: TGTGCCAGTGGGGACAGGGGTCCTGGCTACACCTTC
CDR3 protein: CASGDRGPGYTF

clone size: .
J gene: TRBJ2-7
V gene: TRBV21-1
D gene: .
CDR3 DNA: TGTGCCAGCAGCAAATGGGGTTTGGCCCACGGCGAGCAGTACTTC
CDR3 protein: CASSKWGLAHGEQYF

clone size: .
J gene: TRBJ1-1
V gene: TRBV6-5
D gene: TRBD1
CDR3 DNA: TGTGCCAGCAGTTACAGGACAGGGTACACTGAAGCTTTCTTT
CDR3 protein: CASSYRTGYTEAFF

clone size: once
J gene: TRBJ2-5
V gene: TRBV2
D gene: .
CDR3 DNA: TGTGCCAGCGAGGGGGGCGAGGGCCCCCAGTACTTC
CDR3 protein: CASEGGEGPQYF

clone size: once
J gene: TRBJ1-2
V gene: TRBV29-1
D gene: TRBD1
CDR3 DNA: TGCAGCGTTGGGGACAGGGATTCCTACACCTTC
CDR3 protein: CSVGDRDSYTF

clone size: .
J gene: TRBJ2-5
V gene: TRBV6-5
D gene: TRBD1
CDR3 DNA: TGTGCCAGCAATGACAGGGGGCGACCCCAAGAGACCCAGTACTTC
CDR3 protein: CASNDRGRPQETQYF

clone size: once
J gene: TRBJ1-1
V gene: TRBV5-1
D gene: .
CDR3 DNA: TGCGCCAGCAGCTCTACAGGGAACACTGAAGCTTTCTTT
CDR3 protein: CASSSTGNTEAFF

clone size: .
J gene: TRBJ2-1
V gene: TRBV4-2
D gene: TRBD2
CDR3 DNA: TGTGCCAGCAGCCAAGCTAGCGGGAAATTGTCGAATGAGCAGTTCTTC
CDR3 protein: CASSQASGKLSNEQFF

clone size: .
J gene: TRBJ2-7
V gene: TRBV19
D gene: TRBD2
CDR3 DNA: TGTGCCAGTAGCACTAGCGGGGCCTACGAGCAGTACTTC
CDR3 protein: CASSTSGAYEQYF

clone size: .
J gene: TRBJ2-3
V gene: TRBV9
D gene: .
CDR3 DNA: TGTGCCAGCAGCGTAGGAGTCACAGATACGCAGTATTTT
CDR3 protein: CASSVGVTDTQYF

clone size: .
J gene: TRBJ2-5
V gene: TRBV10-3
D gene: .
CDR3 DNA: TGTGCCATCAGCCAAACCGGGGAGACCCAGTACTTC
CDR3 protein: CAISQTGETQYF

clone size: .
J gene: TRBJ2-2
V gene: TRBV5-1
D gene: .
CDR3 DNA: TGCGCCAGCGGGGTCGATAGCGGGAACACCGGGGAGCTGTTTTTT
CDR3 protein: CASGVDSGNTGELFF

clone size: .
J gene: TRBJ1-1
V gene: TRBV28
D gene: .
CDR3 DNA: TGTGCCAGCAGATTGAACACTGAAGCTTTCTTT
CDR3 protein: CASRLNTEAFF

clone size: .
J gene: TRBJ2-1
V gene: TRBV4-1
D gene: .
CDR3 DNA: TGCGCCAGCAGCCAAGAACGGGATGACAATGAGCAGTTCTTC
CDR3 protein: CASSQERDDNEQFF

clone size: .
J gene: TRBJ2-5
V gene: TRBV5-4
D gene: TRBD1
CDR3 DNA: TGTGCCAGCAGCAGTCCAACACAGGGGTCTCAAGAGACCCAGTACTTC
CDR3 protein: CASSSPTQGSQETQYF

clone size: few
J gene: TRBJ1-1
V gene: TRBV7-2
D gene: .
CDR3 DNA: TGTGCCAGCAGCTTAGTTTGGGATTGGGAAGCTTTCTTT
CDR3 protein: CASSLVWDWEAFF

clone size: once
J gene: TRBJ2-5
V gene: TRBV19
D gene: .
CDR3 DNA: TGTGCCAGTAATTACCCGGGAGAGACCCAGTACTTC
CDR3 protein: CASNYPGETQYF

clone size: once
J gene: TRBJ2-6
V gene: TRBV9
D gene: TRBD1
CDR3 DNA: TGTGCCAGCAGCGAGGTGGGACAGGGTCACTCTGGGGCCAACGTCCTGACTTTC
CDR3 protein: CASSEVGQGHSGANVLTF

clone size: few
J gene: TRBJ1-5
V gene: TRBV10-3
D gene: .
CDR3 DNA: TGTGCCATCAGTGAGTCGGGAGGGCCCAATCAGCCCCAGCATTTT
CDR3 protein: CAISESGGPNQPQHF

clone size: .
J gene: TRBJ2-2
V gene: TRBV7-9
D gene: .
CDR3 DNA: TGTGCCAGCAGCCACCGGACAGAAAACACCGGGGAGCTGTTTTTT
CDR3 protein: CASSHRTENTGELFF

clone size: .
J gene: TRBJ2-6
V gene: TRBV5-1
D gene: .
CDR3 DNA: TGCGCCAGCAGCTTGGTGGCAGTACCATCTGGGGCCAACGTCCTGACTTTC
CDR3 protein: CASSLVAVPSGANVLTF

clone size: .
J gene: TRBJ2-7
V gene: TRBV27
D gene: .
CDR3 DNA: TGTGCCAGCAGTCTACCGGACGGGACCCTCTACGAGCAGTACTTC
CDR3 protein: CASSLPDGTLYEQYF

clone size: .
J gene: TRBJ2-3
V gene: TRBV4-3
D gene: .
CDR3 DNA: TGCGCCAGCAGCCAAGGCGCCTTGGACAACCAAGGACATAGCACAGATACGCAGTATTTT
CDR3 protein: CASSQGALDNQGHSTDTQYF

clone size: .
J gene: TRBJ2-3
V gene: TRBV5-1
D gene: .
CDR3 DNA: TGCGCCAGCGGGGGGCTAGCGGTCACAGATACGCAGTATTTT
CDR3 protein: CASGGLAVTDTQYF

clone size: .
J gene: TRBJ2-1
V gene: TRBV14
D gene: .
CDR3 DNA: TGTGCCAGCAGCCAAGATCTAGGTACCCGGTTCTCCTACAATGAGCAGTTCTTC
CDR3 protein: CASSQDLGTRFSYNEQFF

clone size: few
J gene: TRBJ1-1
V gene: TRBV7-9
D gene: .
CDR3 DNA: TGTGCCAGCAGCCTGGGTACTGAAGCTTTCTTT
CDR3 protein: CASSLGTEAFF

clone size: .
J gene: TRBJ1-1
V gene: TRBV6-5
D gene: .
CDR3 DNA: TGTGCCAGCTGCGTGACGAGGAACACTGAAGCTTTCTTT
CDR3 protein: CASCVTRNTEAFF

clone size: .
J gene: TRBJ2-5
V gene: TRBV7-2
D gene: .
CDR3 DNA: TGTGCCAGCAGCTTAGTAGGGGGGGGCGCCTGGAAGGAGACCCAGTACTTC
CDR3 protein: CASSLVGGGAWKETQYF

clone size: .
J gene: TRBJ2-7
V gene: TRBV5-1
D gene: TRBD2
CDR3 DNA: TGCGCCAGCAGCTTGGGGCTAGCGGGAGTCGAGCAGTACTTC
CDR3 protein: CASSLGLAGVEQYF

clone size: .
J gene: TRBJ1-1
V gene: TRBV10-3
D gene: TRBD1
CDR3 DNA: TGTGCCATCAGCCAAGACAGGGGACGCACTGAAGCTTTCTTT
CDR3 protein: CAISQDRGRTEAFF

clone size: .
J gene: TRBJ2-7
V gene: TRBV12-5
D gene: .
CDR3 DNA: TGTGCTAGTGGTTTGGTCATGTTGAATACAGCCAACTCCTACGAGCAGTACTTC
CDR3 protein: CASGLVMLNTANSYEQYF

clone size: .
J gene: TRBJ2-5
V gene: TRBV14
D gene: .
CDR3 DNA: TGTGCCAGCAGCCAAGGTGCATACCGGTGGGAGACCCAGTACTTC
CDR3 protein: CASSQGAYRWETQYF

clone size: .
J gene: TRBJ2-2
V gene: TRBV10-1
D gene: TRBD2
CDR3 DNA: TGCGCCAGCAAGGGACTAGCGGGAGGGCCTTTCTCCGGGGAGCTGTTTTTT
CDR3 protein: CASKGLAGGPFSGELFF

clone size: few
J gene: TRBJ1-5
V gene: TRBV2
D gene: TRBD1
CDR3 DNA: TGTGCCAGCAGTGTGGCAGGGGGAGGTCAGCCCCAGCATTTT
CDR3 protein: CASSVAGGGQPQHF

clone size: .
J gene: TRBJ2-7
V gene: TRBV11-2
D gene: TRBD1
CDR3 DNA: TGTGCCAGCAGCGGACGCCAGGGGGCGCAGGGCGAGCAGTACTTC
CDR3 protein: CASSGRQGAQGEQYF

clone size: .
J gene: TRBJ1-2
V gene: TRBV6-6
D gene: .
CDR3 DNA: TGTGCCAGCAGTTACTCCGGGGATTATGGCTACACCTTC
CDR3 protein: CASSYSGDYGYTF

clone size: .
J gene: TRBJ1-1
V gene: TRBV6-5
D gene: TRBD1
CDR3 DNA: TGTGCCAGCAGTTCCGGGACAGGGGGTTTGAACACTGAAGCTTTCTTT
CDR3 protein: CASSSGTGGLNTEAFF

clone size: .
J gene: TRBJ2-7
V gene: TRBV5-4
D gene: TRBD2
CDR3 DNA: TGTGCCAGCAGCTTAAGGCGGGGGAACTACGAGCAGTACTTC
CDR3 protein: CASSLRRGNYEQYF

clone size: .
J gene: TRBJ2-1
V gene: TRBV18
D gene: TRBD2
CDR3 DNA: TGTGCCAGCTCACCTGCGGCTAGCGGGGAGCAGTTCTTC
CDR3 protein: CASSPAASGEQFF

clone size: .
J gene: TRBJ2-7
V gene: TRBV9
D gene: .
CDR3 DNA: TGTGCCAGCAGCGTAGGTTCAGCCTACGAGCAGTACTTC
CDR3 protein: CASSVGSAYEQYF

clone size: once
J gene: TRBJ2-5
V gene: TRBV14
D gene: TRBD1
CDR3 DNA: TGTGCCAGCAGCCGATACCGGGACAGGCTTCAAGAGACCCAGTACTTC
CDR3 protein: CASSRYRDRLQETQYF

clone size: .
J gene: TRBJ2-3
V gene: TRBV7-9
D gene: TRBD2
CDR3 DNA: TGTGCCAGCAGCCTCGGCCTAGCGGGGGGGCCGGGTGATACGCAGTATTTT
CDR3 protein: CASSLGLAGGPGDTQYF

clone size: .
J gene: TRBJ2-4
V gene: TRBV7-9
D gene: TRBD1
CDR3 DNA: TGTGCCAGCAGCCCCCGGGACAGGGAACCAGCCAAAAACATTCAGTACTTC
CDR3 protein: CASSPRDREPAKNIQYF

clone size: .
J gene: TRBJ2-1
V gene: TRBV28
D gene: TRBD1
CDR3 DNA: TGTGCCAGCAGTTGGGGACAGGGGGGATACAATGAGCAGTTCTTC
CDR3 protein: CASSWGQGGYNEQFF

clone size: .
J gene: TRBJ2-5
V gene: TRBV19
D gene: .
CDR3 DNA: TGTGCCAGTAGTATCAACGACTTTGGGGGACGGGAGACCCAGTACTTC
CDR3 protein: CASSINDFGGRETQYF

clone size: once
J gene: TRBJ1-2
V gene: TRBV6-1
D gene: .
CDR3 DNA: TGTGCCAGCAGTGAAGTGGCAGGGGAGAACTATGGCTACACCTTC
CDR3 protein: CASSEVAGENYGYTF

clone size: once
J gene: TRBJ1-1
V gene: TRBV28
D gene: TRBD1
CDR3 DNA: TGTGCCAGCAGTTTCCCGCAGGGGGCTCCAACTGAAGCTTTCTTT
CDR3 protein: CASSFPQGAPTEAFF

clone size: .
J gene: TRBJ2-7
V gene: TRBV5-1
D gene: .
CDR3 DNA: TGCGCCAGCAGCTTAAGGGCGGGACCTTTGTACGAGCAGTACTTC
CDR3 protein: CASSLRAGPLYEQYF

clone size: .
J gene: TRBJ2-7
V gene: TRBV7-2
D gene: .
CDR3 DNA: TGTGCCACCGGGACATTTCGCGGCGAGCAGTACTTC
CDR3 protein: CATGTFRGEQYF

clone size: .
J gene: TRBJ2-1
V gene: TRBV18
D gene: TRBD1
CDR3 DNA: TGTGCCAGCTCACCTCCGGGACAGAAAACGTACAATGAGCAGTTCTTC
CDR3 protein: CASSPPGQKTYNEQFF

clone size: .
J gene: TRBJ1-2
V gene: TRBV7-3
D gene: .
CDR3 DNA: TGTGCCAGCAGCTCCAGGGGCGACTATGGCTACACCTTC
CDR3 protein: CASSSRGDYGYTF

clone size: .
J gene: TRBJ1-1
V gene: TRBV7-6
D gene: .
CDR3 DNA: TGTGCCAGCAGCTTAGCACAGCAAGCTTTCTTT
CDR3 protein: CASSLAQQAFF